The T cell receptor (beta chain) under discussion was sequenced for a study of T cell responses to AZD1222 COVID-19 vaccine. Points from the study as a whole: Possibly, clonal diversity was underestimated; donors were largely white British and included more females.

Germline CDR1 is MNHEY and CDR2 is SMNVEV (reference sequence). V was pared by 2 bases and J by 11 bases, with 10 bases between. The CDR3 is made up of 13 amino acids. Comments on this clone: No antigen is known for it.

The protocol was immunoSEQ multiplex PCR, while the TCRdb copy is restricted to in-frame clones and leaves out a portion. The top ten clones hold 7.2% of a sample with some 120,000 clones, 90% of them seen once. The rearrangement uses TRBV27 and TRBJ1-6, with unresolved D. The material sequenced was peripheral blood, taken on day 0 of AZD1222 vaccination. The receptor was derived from an adult in good health. CDR3 nucleotides: TGTGCCAGCAGTTTACAAGAGAGAGCACCCCTCCACTTT. Protein product: CASSLQERAPLHF.